Following are 6 T cell receptor beta chains from one sample sequenced in a study of shared clonotypes between healthy human individuals. Generated by immunoSEQ multiplex PCR, the TCRdb table keeps only in-frame clones and is missing some. The sample includes about 1 million clones, about 75% of them seen just once. Material: memory CD4+ T cells sorted from blood. Documented subset: CD45RA-negative fraction. Source of these receptors: a man younger than 35 in good health.

The chain joins TRBV5-5 to TRBJ2-2, with a tentative D call TRBD1 (5 bases). The CDR3 is 16 residues long. Germline CDR1 reads SGHKS; CDR2 reads YYEKEE (reference sequence). Trimming took off 2 bases at V and 1 base at J, with 12 bases between the two ends. The CDR3 spells CASSFGRTQNTGELFF. CDR3 sequence (DNA): TGTGCCAGCAGCTTTGGTAGGACACAGAACACCGGGGAGCTGTTTTTT.

The chain has TRBV5-4 and TRBJ2-3; 9 bases are shared with TRBD2. The junction had 4 bases not matched to a gene; V was cut back by 1 base and J by 1 base. Germline V gene data show CDR1 as SGHNT and CDR2 as YYREEE (reference sequence). There are 16 residues in the CDR3. The CDR3 loop is CASSLMLAGRTDTQYF. The CDR3 nucleotides are TGTGCCAGCAGCTTGATGCTAGCGGGGCGCACAGATACGCAGTATTTT.

The gene calls are TRBV25-1 and TRBJ2-7; D remains unclear. The CDR3 totals 16 residues. Germline CDR1 is MGHDK and CDR2 is SYGVNS. V was cut by 3 bases and J by 2 bases, with 17 bases left in between. DNA for the CDR3: TGTGCCAGCAGTGATTCAGGTCCGACATCGCCCTACGAGCAGTACTTC. It codes for CASSDSGPTSPYEQYF.

Worth noting for this clone: This likely stems from a read error, as it lies one base from a far larger clone. Other DNA sequences from this sample encode an identical CDR3 as well. This chain uses TRBV30 with TRBJ1-3; D is undetermined. Germline values: CDR1 GTSNPN, CDR2 SVGIG (reference sequence). The CDR3 is made up of 15 amino acids. V dropped 5 bases and J dropped 1 base, with 15 bases sitting between them. The CDR3 loop is CAWGGRALSGNTIYF. CDR3 DNA: TGTGCCTGGGGTGGGAGGGCCTTATCTGGAAACACCATATATTTT. The whole variable domain, remainder taken from reference TRBV30 and TRBJ1-3, is SQTIHQWPATLVQPVGSPLSLECTVEGTSNPNLYWYRQAAGRGLQLLFYSVGIGQISSEVPQNLSASRPQDRQFILSSKKLLLSDSGFYLCAWGGRALSGNTIYFGEGSWLTVV.

The CDR3: CASSDPGLAIDEQFF. For the CDR3, the DNA is TGTGCCAGCAGTGACCCGGGACTAGCGATAGATGAGCAGTTCTTC. The chain links TRBV6-1 to TRBJ2-1; 10 bases line up with TRBD2. This CDR3 spans 15 amino acids. Trimming at V came to 3 bases and at J to 8 bases, leaving 7 bases not matched to a gene. Germline CDR1 and CDR2: MNHNS and SASEGT.

J is TRBJ2-7 and V is TRBV5-6; D might be TRBD1 or TRBD2, each matching 5 bases. Trimming removed 4 bases from V and 3 bases from J, with 20 bases in between. CDR1 and CDR2 from the germline V gene are SGHDT and YYEEEE. The CDR3 covers 16 residues. The CDR3 sequence is CASSISSGTPNYEQYF. For the CDR3, the DNA is TGTGCCAGCAGCATTAGCTCTGGGACCCCGAACTACGAGCAGTACTTC.